The present T cell receptor (beta chain) was sequenced within a study of T cell changes during pregnancy in multiple sclerosis. The table came from immunoSEQ multiplex PCR; TCRdb's copy has only in-frame clones and leaves some out. The table records more than 65,000 clones, approximately 94% of them present only once. Sequenced material: CD4+ T cells from peripheral blood mononuclear cells, taken before pregnancy. The receptor was isolated from a female donor with multiple sclerosis, enrolled in a pregnancy study.

CDR3 in amino acids: CASSPLGTGAEAFF. The CDR3 bases are TGTGCCAGCAGCCCTCTAGGGACAGGGGCTGAAGCTTTCTTT. V and J are TRBV6-5 and TRBJ1-1; 10 bases are a match to TRBD1. Germline-derived CDR1 and CDR2 are MNHEY and SVGAGI. The CDR3 runs to 14 residues. With V trimmed by 6 bases and J by 6 bases, 7 bases remained unmatched.